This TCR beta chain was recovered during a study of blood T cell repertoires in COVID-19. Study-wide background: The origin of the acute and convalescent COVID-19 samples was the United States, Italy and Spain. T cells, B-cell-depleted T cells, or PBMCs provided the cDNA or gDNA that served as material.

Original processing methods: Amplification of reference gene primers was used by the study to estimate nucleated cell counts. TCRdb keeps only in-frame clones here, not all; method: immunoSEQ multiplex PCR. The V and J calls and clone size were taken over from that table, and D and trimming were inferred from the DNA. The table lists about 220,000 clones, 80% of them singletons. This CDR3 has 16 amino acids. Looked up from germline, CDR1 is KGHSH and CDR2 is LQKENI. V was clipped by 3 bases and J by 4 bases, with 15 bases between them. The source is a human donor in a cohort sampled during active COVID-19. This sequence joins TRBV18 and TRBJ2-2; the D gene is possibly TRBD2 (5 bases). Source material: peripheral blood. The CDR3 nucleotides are TGTGCCAGCTCACCCACAAGGACTCGAATCACCGGGGAGCTGTTTTTT. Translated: CASSPTRTRITGELFF.